This T cell receptor (beta chain) was sequenced during a study of glioma-infiltrating T cells after dendritic cell vaccination. Study at large: Monocyte-derived dendritic cells, cultured 7 to 8 days with IL-4 and GM-CSF, were pulsed with autologous tumor lysate.

The assay was immunoSEQ multiplex PCR, and TCRdb's table has in-frame clones only and misses some. The table includes 90,000 to 100,000 clones, 79% detected once. Germline CDR1 is MNHNS and CDR2 is SASEGT. V was pared by 10 bases and J by 7 bases, with 14 bases of the junction left unmatched. The CDR3 consists of 15 residues. Here the sequenced sample was blood, taken before dendritic cell vaccination. The TCR originated in a human donor with glioblastoma. The V call is TRBV6-1, the J call TRBJ2-2; 8 bases line up with TRBD1. The CDR3 nucleotides read TGTGCCATTAGCGCGGGACAGGTACGGCACGGGGAGCTGTTTTTT. It codes for CAISAGQVRHGELFF.